A single TCR beta chain is shown here with its context. These data originate in a study of control samples from healthy donors and cancer patients. The table came from immunoSEQ multiplex PCR; TCRdb's copy has only in-frame clones and leaves some out. The data contain about 160,000 clones, just under 95% of them singletons. Germline CDR1 and CDR2: SGHDN and FVKESK. The V gene lost 0 bases and the J gene lost 6 bases, with 14 bases spanning the gap. This CDR3 spans 15 amino acids. This TCR derives from a woman aged 40 to 50 in good health. The chain uses TRBV14 and TRBJ1-1; tentative D call: TRBD1 (5 bases). The sample taken for sequencing was blood. The CDR3 bases are TGTGCCAGCAGCCAAGATCAGGTTTGGGGGGCTGAAGCTTTCTTT. It specifies CASSQDQVWGAEAFF.